The 14 T cell receptor beta chains below come from one sample, sequenced in a study of T cells in tumors after PD-1 blockade. Clones were sequenced by immunoSEQ multiplex PCR, and TCRdb holds only the in-frame ones, with some missing. Here the sample spans about 47,000 clones, roughly 73% being singletons. Sample: PBMCs, taken before anti-PD-1 treatment. The receptors shown here come from a human donor with basal cell carcinoma.

V is TRBV6-1 and J is TRBJ2-3; no firm D call. Germline V gene lookup returns CDR1 MNHNS and CDR2 SASEGT. The V gene lost 1 base and the J gene lost 4 bases, with 9 bases spanning the gap. The CDR3 runs to 14 residues. This CDR3 is CASSEGGVADTQYF. The DNA for the CDR3 is TGTGCCAGCAGTGAAGGTGGGGTTGCAGATACGCAGTATTTT.

The rearrangement uses TRBV24-1 and TRBJ2-1, with TRBD2 as a possible D gene (5 bases). V lost 6 bases, J lost 2 bases, and 16 bases lay in between. The germline V gene encodes CDR1 KGHDR and CDR2 SFDVKD. This CDR3 has 16 residues. The CDR3 nucleotides read TGTGCCACCAGTCCCCCGGTTGGAGGAGCCTACAATGAGCAGTTCTTC. This translates into CATSPPVGGAYNEQFF.

The chain recombines TRBV19 with TRBJ1-5; maybe TRBD1 (5 bases). The ends were cut back, 6 bases at V and 5 bases at J, with 14 bases in the middle. The germline V gene encodes CDR1 LNHDA and CDR2 SQIVND (reference sequence). This CDR3 region has 14 residues. For the CDR3, the DNA is TGTGCCAGTAGCGTGGGACCGCCCTATCAGCCCCAGCATTTT. Its translation is CASSVGPPYQPQHF.

The chain combines TRBV4-1 with TRBJ2-3, with D uncertain. The CDR3 sequence is 15 residues long. Germline assignment: CDR1 MGHRA and CDR2 YSYEKL. The V and J ends lost 3 bases and 2 bases respectively, with 12 bases between them. CDR3 coding DNA: TGCGCCAGCAGCCAGAGACCAGGAACCACAGATACGCAGTATTTT. Its protein product is CASSQRPGTTDTQYF.

V gene TRBV7-9 combines with J gene TRBJ2-1; a possible D gene is TRBD1 (5 bases). The CDR3 loop spans 15 amino acids. The germline V and J ends were trimmed by 1 base and 7 bases, with 14 bases remaining between them. From germline, CDR1 is SEHNR and CDR2 FQNEAQ (reference sequence). CDR3 DNA sequence: TGTGCCAGCAGCTTAGTGGCCCAGGGTGGGAATGAGCAGTTCTTC. Residues: CASSLVAQGGNEQFF.

V and J are TRBV4-1 and TRBJ1-2; tentative D call: TRBD1 (6 bases). Deletions cut 3 bases from V and 6 bases from J, with 20 bases between. CDR3 length equals 16 residues. Germline CDR1 reads MGHRA; CDR2 reads YSYEKL. Here the CDR3 DNA reads TGCGCCAGCAGCCATCCTGCCGGGCAGGGGTTGAATGGCTACACCTTC. Residues: CASSHPAGQGLNGYTF.

The V gene is TRBV6-5, the J gene TRBJ2-7; 7 bases are shared with TRBD2. Trimming at V came to 0 bases and at J to 2 bases, leaving 4 bases not matched to a gene. Germline loops: CDR1 MNHEY, CDR2 SVGAGI. CDR3 length equals 15 residues. The CDR3 loop reads CASSYSEGGTYEQYF. CDR3 bases: TGTGCCAGCAGTTACTCGGAGGGAGGGACCTACGAGCAGTACTTC.

The chain employs TRBV18 and TRBJ1-2, with no clear D. Germline V gene sequence: CDR1 KGHSH, CDR2 LQKENI. CDR3 length: 14 residues. Trimming removed 3 bases at V and 4 bases at J, with 12 bases between. CDR3 coding DNA: TGTGCCAGCTCACCTTCCGGAGAGAGCTATGGCTACACCTTC. This sequence encodes CASSPSGESYGYTF.

This clone was seen only a few times. This chain uses TRBV28 with TRBJ2-7, with a tentative D call TRBD1 (6 bases). The CDR3 has 14 amino acids. The V gene's germline CDR1 is MDHEN and CDR2 SYDVKM. Between the trimmed V and J ends, which lost 3 bases and 4 bases, there was a span of 13 bases. This CDR3 reads CASSFDRPPYEQYF. CDR3 bases: TGTGCCAGCAGTTTCGACAGGCCACCTTACGAGCAGTACTTC.

This clone appeared once. The rearrangement joins TRBV6-1 to TRBJ2-1; D not resolved. Trimming cost V 2 bases and J 5 bases, with 10 bases left between them. The germline gives CDR1 MNHNS, CDR2 SASEGT. CDR3 size: 14 residues. CDR3 bases: TGTGCCAGCAGTGAACAGGCACAGAACAATGAGCAGTTCTTC. Translation: CASSEQAQNNEQFF.

The CDR3 DNA reads as TGTGCCAGCACCATTTTAGGGGGCGTTGGCTACACCTTC. It encodes CASTILGGVGYTF. The J gene is TRBJ1-2, the V gene TRBV12-3 or TRBV12-4; 7 bases align to TRBD1. Germline trimming cut 7 bases from V and 7 bases from J; bases unmatched to any gene: 9. CDR3 size: 13 residues.

The chain is built from TRBV2 and TRBJ2-3; possible D gene TRBD1, 5 bases. The CDR3 spans 16 residues. CDR1 is SNHLY, CDR2 FYNNEI, per germline. V lost 8 bases and J lost 1, with 19 bases in between. The CDR3 spells CASSDSHEEGTDTQYF. Here the CDR3 DNA reads TGTGCCAGCTCCGACAGTCACGAAGAGGGCACAGATACGCAGTATTTT.

The chain employs TRBV14 and TRBJ2-5; D perhaps matches TRBD1 (6 bases). Looked up from germline, CDR1 is SGHDN and CDR2 is FVKESK. CDR3 length equals 14 residues. The V and J ends lost 3 bases and 6 bases respectively, with 14 bases between them. Here the CDR3 DNA reads TGTGCCAGCAGCCATTCTGCAGGGGCCAAGACCCAGTACTTC. It is translated as CASSHSAGAKTQYF.

The chain links TRBV19 to TRBJ1-5; the D is unclear. V was trimmed by 3 bases and J by 7 bases, leaving 13 bases between them. The germline V gene encodes CDR1 LNHDA and CDR2 SQIVND (reference sequence). The CDR3 loop spans 14 amino acids. The CDR3 reads CASSIGPVGQPQHF. Here the CDR3 DNA reads TGTGCCAGTAGTATTGGACCCGTCGGGCAGCCCCAGCATTTT.